The 30 T cell receptor beta chains given below trace back to one sample, sequenced in a study of blood T cell repertoires in COVID-19. Data came from immunoSEQ multiplex PCR; TCRdb stores just in-frame clones and leaves some out. The sample includes approximately 400,000 clones, 89% of them seen just once. The sequenced sample was peripheral blood. The receptors come from a man in his forties or fifties with acute or convalescent COVID-19.

This clone appeared many times. The chain has TRBV25-1 and TRBJ2-1; D is ambiguous. Germline V lookup: CDR1 MGHDK, CDR2 SYGVNS. This CDR3 contains 12 residues. Trimming removed 5 bases at V and 7 bases at J, with 9 bases between. CDR3 in DNA: TGTGCCAGCAGTCCCGACTCTAATGAGCAGTTCTTC. This encodes CASSPDSNEQFF.

The genes are TRBV19 and TRBJ1-2, with TRBD1 matching over 7 bases. With V trimmed by 3 bases and J by 8 bases, 6 bases remained unmatched. Per germline, CDR1 LNHDA and CDR2 SQIVND (reference sequence). The CDR3 length is 13 residues. The CDR3 sequence: CASSIGTAPGYTF. In nucleotides, the CDR3 is TGTGCCAGTAGTATCGGGACAGCACCGGGCTACACCTTC. The full variable domain, completed using reference TRBV19 and TRBJ1-2, is DGGITQSPKYLFRKEGQNVTLSCEQNLNHDAMYWYRQDPGQGLRLIYYSQIVNDFQKGDIAEGYSVSREKKESFPLTVTSAQKNPTAFYLCASSIGTAPGYTFGSGTRLTVV.

Comment on this clone: One end of the junction fails to match germline, which may point to a read error. This sample includes further DNA sequences coding for the same CDR3. The chain carries TRBV30 and TRBJ2-2; D possibly corresponds to TRBD2 (5 bases). Per the germline V gene, CDR1 is GTSNPN and CDR2 is SVGIG (reference sequence). This CDR3 has 16 residues. Here the CDR3 DNA reads TGTGCTTGGAGCCCCCTGCACGGGGTGAACACCGGGGAGCTGTTTTTT. Translating gives CAWSPLHGVNTGELFF.

In regard to this clone: Other DNA sequences in this sample translate to the same CDR3. The genes are TRBV11-2 and TRBJ1-1; the match to TRBD1 covers 11 bases. V lost 5 bases, J lost 3 bases, and 2 bases stayed unmatched. Germline CDR1 and CDR2: SGHAT and FQNNGV. This CDR3 contains 14 residues. The CDR3 DNA reads TGTGCCAGCAGCCGGGACAGGGGGGACACTGAAGCTTTCTTT. This encodes CASSRDRGDTEAFF.

This chain uses TRBV4-1 with TRBJ2-2; 13 bases match TRBD2. Trimming removed 1 base from V and 4 bases from J; junction bases left unmatched: 15. The germline gives CDR1 MGHRA, CDR2 YSYEKL. This CDR3 comprises 21 residues. This chain's CDR3 is CASSQVSVQGLAGEGTGELFF. The DNA for the CDR3 is TGCGCCAGCAGCCAAGTTTCCGTCCAAGGACTAGCGGGAGAGGGCACCGGGGAGCTGTTTTTT.

The chain combines TRBV7-3 with TRBJ2-4; no definite D call. CDR3 length: 15 amino acids. CDR1 and CDR2 (germline): SGHTA, FQGTGA. V was trimmed by 0 bases and J by 3 bases, leaving 9 bases between them. In nucleotides, the CDR3 is TGTGCCAGCAGCTTAACGTCCAGTAACAAAAACATTCAGTACTTC. Translated, it gives CASSLTSSNKNIQYF.

The CDR3 region has the DNA TGTGCCTGGAGTCGGCCCAAGCAGGGGACCACCGGGGAGCTGTTTTTT. Amino acid sequence: CAWSRPKQGTTGELFF. V gene TRBV30 combines with J gene TRBJ2-2; maybe TRBD1 (6 bases). The CDR3 has 16 amino acids. CDR1 and CDR2 (germline): GTSNPN, SVGIG (reference sequence). V lost 2 bases to trimming and J lost 4 bases, with 17 bases between them. The full variable domain, in which reference TRBV30 and TRBJ2-2 provide the parts outside the CDR3, is SQTIHQWPATLVQPVGSPLSLECTVEGTSNPNLYWYRQAAGRGLQLLFYSVGIGQISSEVPQNLSASRPQDRQFILSSKKLLLSDSGFYLCAWSRPKQGTTGELFFGEGSRLTVL.

The V and J genes are TRBV5-1 and TRBJ1-5; D is uncertain. The V gene lost 4 bases and the J gene lost 2 bases, with 13 bases spanning the gap. Germline V gene data show CDR1 as SGHRS and CDR2 as YFSETQ. This CDR3 region has 15 residues. DNA of the CDR3: TGCGCCAGCAGCCCACAACCCGCAGGCAATCAGCCCCAGCATTTT. This sequence encodes CASSPQPAGNQPQHF.

J is TRBJ2-2 and V is TRBV19; 8 bases line up with TRBD2. There are 16 residues in the CDR3. V lost 3 bases, J lost 2 bases, and 5 bases stayed unmatched. CDR1 is LNHDA and CDR2 is SQIVND in the germline V gene (reference sequence). Here the CDR3 DNA reads TGTGCCAGTAGTATCCTACTAGCGGTTAACACCGGGGAGCTGTTTTTT. Amino acids: CASSILLAVNTGELFF.

The genes are TRBV14 and TRBJ2-7; 9 bases map to TRBD2. CDR3 length equals 16 residues. CDR1 is SGHDN and CDR2 is FVKESK in the germline V gene. Losses at the gene ends were 4 bases for V and 1 base for J; bases not matched to a gene: 8. CDR3 nucleotides: TGTGCCAGCAGCCGCAGACTAGCGGCCGAGTCCTACGAGCAGTACTTC. Translation: CASSRRLAAESYEQYF.

This chain connects TRBV6-1 to TRBJ2-7; D might be TRBD1 (5 bases). V lost 2 bases and J lost 7, with 21 bases in between. Germline-derived CDR1 and CDR2 are MNHNS and SASEGT. This CDR3 comprises 16 residues. In DNA form, the CDR3 reads TGTGCCAGCAGTGAAAGAAGAGATGGGGCTCTAGGTGAGCAGTACTTC. Amino acids: CASSERRDGALGEQYF.

V usage is TRBV5-4 and J usage is TRBJ1-2; a possible D gene is TRBD1 (5 bases). Germline V gene sequence: CDR1 SGHNT, CDR2 YYREEE (reference sequence). The V gene lost 4 bases and the J gene lost 2 bases, with 15 bases spanning the gap. The CDR3 extends over 15 amino acids. CDR3 sequence reads: CASSDDREINYGYTF. In DNA, the CDR3 is TGTGCCAGCAGCGACGACAGAGAAATAAACTATGGCTACACCTTC.

The chain is built from TRBV28 and TRBJ1-1; D not resolved. V dropped 7 bases and J dropped 1 base, with 10 bases sitting between them. Germline CDR1 is MDHEN and CDR2 is SYDVKM. CDR3 length equals 13 residues. The CDR3 nucleotides are TGTGCCAGCACATCCCAGGAGAACACTGAAGCTTTCTTT. Residues: CASTSQENTEAFF.

This sequence joins TRBV19 and TRBJ2-5; TRBD2 might be the D (5 bases). Trimming stripped 4 bases from V and 4 bases from J, with 13 bases between. The CDR3 sequence is 14 residues long. The germline V gene encodes CDR1 LNHDA and CDR2 SQIVND (reference sequence). The CDR3 reads CASSTSPRGETQYF. CDR3 nucleotide sequence: TGTGCCAGTAGTACCTCTCCCCGGGGAGAGACCCAGTACTTC.

The CDR3 is CASSPRDSGRGEQFF. The CDR3, as DNA: TGTGCCAGCAGCCCCCGGGATAGCGGGAGGGGGGAGCAGTTCTTC. The chain couples TRBV6-6 to TRBJ2-1; TRBD2 aligns across 11 bases. The CDR3 is made up of 15 amino acids. The V gene's germline CDR1 is MNHNY and CDR2 SVGAGI (reference sequence). The V segment lost 6 bases and the J segment 10 bases; nucleotides outside the gene matches: 11.

The chain is built from TRBV10-3 and TRBJ2-3; 11 positions match TRBD2. This CDR3 is built from 16 residues. The V gene's germline CDR1 is ENHRY and CDR2 SYGVKD. The V gene end was trimmed by 4 bases and the J gene end by 3 bases; junction bases not matched to a gene: 6. CDR3 DNA sequence: TGTGCCATCAGTGTACTAGCGGGAGAGGGGACAGATACGCAGTATTTT. Amino acids: CAISVLAGEGTDTQYF.

This chain uses TRBV9 with TRBJ1-6; D may be TRBD1 (6 bases). Germline CDR1 and CDR2: SGDLS and YYNGEE. The CDR3 sequence is 14 residues long. The ends were cut back, 4 bases at V and 5 bases at J, with 10 bases in the middle. The CDR3 DNA reads TGTGCCAGCAGCCCCAAGGGGGATAATTCACCCCTCCACTTT. Residues: CASSPKGDNSPLHF.

J is TRBJ2-2 and V is TRBV6-1; TRBD1 matches 9 bases. V dropped 3 bases and J dropped 1; count of bases not matched to a gene: 6. Germline V gene sequence: CDR1 MNHNS, CDR2 SASEGT. There are 17 residues in the CDR3. In DNA, the CDR3 is TGTGCCAGCAGTGACGTGGACAGGGGTTTGAACACCGGGGAGCTGTTTTTT. It codes for CASSDVDRGLNTGELFF.

This clone has more than one count but fewer than ten. V gene TRBV19 combines with J gene TRBJ1-2; no clear D. The CDR3 is 15 residues long. With 7 bases removed from V and 0 bases from J, the gap between germline ends came to 15 bases. Germline assignment: CDR1 LNHDA and CDR2 SQIVND (reference sequence). CDR3 sequence reads: CASTLWADSNYGYTF. The CDR3 bases are TGTGCCAGTACCCTGTGGGCAGATTCTAACTATGGCTACACCTTC.

The sample holds a few counts of this clone. The CDR3, as DNA: TGTGCCAGCAGCCTCCAACTAGAGACCCAGTACTTC. This encodes CASSLQLETQYF. The genes are TRBV5-4 and TRBJ2-5, with no clear D. Germline CDR1 is SGHNT and CDR2 is YYREEE (reference sequence). V was cut by 4 bases and J by 4 bases, with 8 bases left in between. The CDR3 covers 12 residues. Supplemented by reference TRBV5-4 and TRBJ2-5, the full variable domain reads ETGVTQSPTHLIKTRGQQVTLRCSSQSGHNTVSWYQQALGQGPQFIFQYYREEENGRGNFPPRFSGLQFPNYSSELNVNALELDDSALYLCASSLQLETQYFGPGTRLLVL.

The V gene is TRBV5-1, the J gene TRBJ2-1; D is perhaps TRBD1 (5 bases). V was clipped by 0 bases and J by 8 bases, with 12 bases between them. This CDR3 comprises 14 residues. CDR1 SGHRS and CDR2 YFSETQ come from the germline V gene. Here the CDR3 DNA reads TGCGCCAGCAGCTTGGCAGGGCTAGTCCATGAGCAGTTCTTC. Amino acid sequence: CASSLAGLVHEQFF.

This chain joins TRBV7-3 and TRBJ2-3, with D perhaps matching TRBD1 (7 bases). There are 16 residues in the CDR3. The germline V gene encodes CDR1 SGHTA and CDR2 FQGTGA. V lost 5 bases to trimming and J lost 6 bases, with 21 bases between them. This chain's CDR3 is CASSQSGGGSEDTQYF. Written as DNA, the CDR3 is TGTGCCAGCAGCCAATCAGGGGGAGGTAGCGAGGATACGCAGTATTTT.

This sequence joins TRBV19 and TRBJ2-2; D is undetermined. The V gene's germline CDR1 is LNHDA and CDR2 SQIVND (reference sequence). V was shortened by 4 bases and J by 6 bases, with 15 bases between the two germline ends. CDR3 size: 15 residues. The chain's CDR3 is CASSTTGWPAGELFF. DNA for the CDR3: TGTGCCAGTAGTACCACCGGGTGGCCTGCCGGGGAGCTGTTTTTT.

The V call is TRBV5-1, the J call TRBJ2-1; D may be TRBD2 (6 bases). The germline gives CDR1 SGHRS, CDR2 YFSETQ. Trimming removed 4 bases from V and 4 bases from J, with 12 bases in between. The CDR3 consists of 14 residues. CDR3 amino acids: CASSEGTSYNEQFF. Written as DNA, the CDR3 is TGCGCCAGCAGCGAAGGGACTTCTTACAATGAGCAGTTCTTC.

This clone was counted once. The chain links TRBV7-3 to TRBJ1-1; 7 bases line up with TRBD1. CDR3 length: 13 amino acids. Unmatched junction bases numbered 4, after V lost 3 bases and J lost 6 bases. Germline CDR1 SGHTA, CDR2 FQGTGA. As DNA, the CDR3 is TGTGCCAGCAGCTTCACACAGGGGTCTGAAGCTTTCTTT. It specifies CASSFTQGSEAFF.

The chain couples TRBV10-3 to TRBJ1-2; 8 bases align to TRBD1. From germline, CDR1 is ENHRY and CDR2 SYGVKD. This CDR3 is 16 amino acids long. Trimming removed 0 bases from V and 6 bases from J; junction bases left unmatched: 9. CDR3 amino acids: CAISESRQGSANGYTF. The CDR3 DNA reads as TGTGCCATCAGTGAGTCCAGACAGGGGTCGGCCAATGGCTACACCTTC.

V is TRBV19 and J is TRBJ1-5, with TRBD1 identical over 9 bases. This CDR3 is built from 15 residues. With 6 bases clipped from V and 2 bases from J, the junction kept 5 bases outside the gene matches. The V gene's germline CDR1 is LNHDA and CDR2 SQIVND (reference sequence). CDR3 DNA: TGTGCCAGTAGCAGACAGGGGGACGGCAATCAGCCCCAGCATTTT. The encoded protein is CASSRQGDGNQPQHF.

This sequence joins TRBV12-3 or TRBV12-4 and TRBJ1-2, with 9 positions matching TRBD1. The CDR3 is 13 residues long. Trimming cost V 7 bases and J 6 bases; bases outside gene matches: 6. DNA for the CDR3: TGTGCCAGCACCCGGGACAGGGCCAATGGCTACACCTTC. It yields the protein CASTRDRANGYTF.

The J gene is TRBJ2-1, the V gene TRBV4-2; D not certain. Trimming cost V 0 bases and J 7 bases, with 4 bases left between them. Per the germline V gene, CDR1 is LGHNA and CDR2 is YNFKEQ. CDR3 length: 12 residues. In DNA, the CDR3 is TGTGCCAGCAGCCAAGATCGGAATGAGCAGTTCTTC. This sequence encodes CASSQDRNEQFF.

CDR3 amino acids: CASSDSVSTNYGYTF. The CDR3 nucleotides read TGTGCCAGCAGCGACAGCGTCAGCACTAACTATGGCTACACCTTC. V is TRBV6-5 and J is TRBJ1-2; TRBD1 is a possible D gene (5 bases). This CDR3 spans 15 amino acids. Germline CDR1 reads MNHEY; CDR2 reads SVGAGI. The V and J ends lost 6 bases and 0 bases respectively, with 14 bases between them.